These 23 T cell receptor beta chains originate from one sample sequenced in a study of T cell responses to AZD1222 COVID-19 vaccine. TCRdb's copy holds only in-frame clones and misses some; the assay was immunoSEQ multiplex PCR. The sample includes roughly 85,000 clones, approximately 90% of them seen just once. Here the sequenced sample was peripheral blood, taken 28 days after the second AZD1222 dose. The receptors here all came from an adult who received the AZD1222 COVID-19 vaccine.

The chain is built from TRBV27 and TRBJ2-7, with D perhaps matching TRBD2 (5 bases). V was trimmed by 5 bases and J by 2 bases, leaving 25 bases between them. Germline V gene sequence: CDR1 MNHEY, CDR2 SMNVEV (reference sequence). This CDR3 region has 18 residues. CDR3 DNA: TGTGCCAGCAGTCTACGGGCCACCCACCGGGCCGGGGCCTACGAGCAGTACTTC. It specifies CASSLRATHRAGAYEQYF.

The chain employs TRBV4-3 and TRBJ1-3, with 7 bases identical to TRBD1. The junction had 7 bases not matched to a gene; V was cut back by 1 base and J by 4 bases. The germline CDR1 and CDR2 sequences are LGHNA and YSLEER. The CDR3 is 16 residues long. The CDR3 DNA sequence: TGCGCCAGCAGCCAAGCACCGACAGGGCTCGGAAACACCATATATTTT. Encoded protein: CASSQAPTGLGNTIYF.

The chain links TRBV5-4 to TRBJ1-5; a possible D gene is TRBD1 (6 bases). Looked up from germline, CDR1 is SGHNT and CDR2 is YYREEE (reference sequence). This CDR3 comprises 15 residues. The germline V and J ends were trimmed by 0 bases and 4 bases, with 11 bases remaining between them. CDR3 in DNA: TGTGCCAGCAGCTTGGGTGGGGACATAAATCAGCCCCAGCATTTT. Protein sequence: CASSLGGDINQPQHF.

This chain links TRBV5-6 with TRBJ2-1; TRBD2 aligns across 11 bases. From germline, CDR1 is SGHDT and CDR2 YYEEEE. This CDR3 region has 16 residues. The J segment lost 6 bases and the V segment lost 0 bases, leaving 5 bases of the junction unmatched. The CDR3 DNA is TGTGCCAGCAGCTTGGCGCGGCTAGCGGGAGGCAATGAGCAGTTCTTC. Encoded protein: CASSLARLAGGNEQFF.

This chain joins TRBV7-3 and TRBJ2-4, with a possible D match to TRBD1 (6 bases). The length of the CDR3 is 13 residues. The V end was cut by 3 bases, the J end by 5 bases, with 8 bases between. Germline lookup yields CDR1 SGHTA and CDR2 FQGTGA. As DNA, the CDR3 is TGTGCCAGCAGCTTGACAGGAGAAAACATTCAGTACTTC. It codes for CASSLTGENIQYF.

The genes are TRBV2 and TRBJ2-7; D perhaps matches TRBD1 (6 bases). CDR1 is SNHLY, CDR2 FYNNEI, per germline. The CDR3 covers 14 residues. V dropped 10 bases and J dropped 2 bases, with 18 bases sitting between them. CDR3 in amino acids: CATLGGTSAYEQYF. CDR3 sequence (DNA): TGTGCCACCCTGGGTGGGACATCCGCCTACGAGCAGTACTTC.

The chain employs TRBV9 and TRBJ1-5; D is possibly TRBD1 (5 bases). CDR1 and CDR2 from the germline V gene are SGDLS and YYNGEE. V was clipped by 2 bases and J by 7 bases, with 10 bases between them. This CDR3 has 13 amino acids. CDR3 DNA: TGTGCCAGCAGCGTGGAGGGGCTGCAGCCCCAGCATTTT. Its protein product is CASSVEGLQPQHF.

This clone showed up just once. CDR3 protein: CASSQRVLPSTGANVLTF. The CDR3 DNA reads TGTGCCAGCAGCCAGCGGGTATTGCCCTCTACTGGGGCCAACGTCCTGACTTTC. V and J are TRBV14 and TRBJ2-6, with D tentatively TRBD2 (5 bases). V was shortened by 3 bases and J by 2 bases, with 17 bases between the two germline ends. The V gene's germline CDR1 is SGHDN and CDR2 FVKESK. The CDR3 extends over 18 amino acids.

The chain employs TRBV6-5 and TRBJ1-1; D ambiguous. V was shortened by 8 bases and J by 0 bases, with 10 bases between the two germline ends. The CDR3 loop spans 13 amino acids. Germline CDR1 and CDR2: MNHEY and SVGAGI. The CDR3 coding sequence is TGTGCCAGCGGTAGATCTTTGAACACTGAAGCTTTCTTT. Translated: CASGRSLNTEAFF.

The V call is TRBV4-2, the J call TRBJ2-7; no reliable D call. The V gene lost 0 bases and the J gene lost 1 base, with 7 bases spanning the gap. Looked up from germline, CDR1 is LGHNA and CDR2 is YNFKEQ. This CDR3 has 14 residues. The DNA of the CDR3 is TGTGCCAGCAGCCAAGACCAGGAATCCTACGAGCAGTACTTC. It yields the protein CASSQDQESYEQYF.

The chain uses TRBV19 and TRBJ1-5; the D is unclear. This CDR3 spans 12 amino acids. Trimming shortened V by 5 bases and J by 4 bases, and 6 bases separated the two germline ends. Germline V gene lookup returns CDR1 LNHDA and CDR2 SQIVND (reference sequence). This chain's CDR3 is CASSPWNQPQHF. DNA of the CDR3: TGTGCCAGTAGTCCGTGGAATCAGCCCCAGCATTTT.

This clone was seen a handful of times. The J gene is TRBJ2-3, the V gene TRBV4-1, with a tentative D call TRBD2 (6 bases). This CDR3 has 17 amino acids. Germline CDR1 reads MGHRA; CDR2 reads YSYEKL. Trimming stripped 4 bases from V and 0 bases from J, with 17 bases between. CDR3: CASSPSGSGLSTDTQYF. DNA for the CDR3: TGCGCCAGCAGCCCCTCCGGGAGCGGCCTAAGCACAGATACGCAGTATTTT.

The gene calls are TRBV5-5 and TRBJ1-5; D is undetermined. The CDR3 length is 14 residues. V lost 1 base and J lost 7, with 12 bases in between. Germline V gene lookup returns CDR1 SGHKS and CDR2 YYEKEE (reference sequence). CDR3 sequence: CASSLTDRVQPQHF. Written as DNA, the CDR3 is TGTGCCAGCAGCTTGACAGATCGGGTGCAGCCCCAGCATTTT.

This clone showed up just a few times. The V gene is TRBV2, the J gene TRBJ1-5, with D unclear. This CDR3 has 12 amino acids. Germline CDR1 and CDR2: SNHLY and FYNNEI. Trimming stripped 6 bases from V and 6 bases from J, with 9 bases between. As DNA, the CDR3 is TGTGCCAGCAGCCCCATTAGTCAGCCCCAGCATTTT. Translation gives CASSPISQPQHF.

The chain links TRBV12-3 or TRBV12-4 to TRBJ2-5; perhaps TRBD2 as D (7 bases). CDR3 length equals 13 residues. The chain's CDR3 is CAVGGGPQETQYF. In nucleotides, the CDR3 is TGTGCTGTGGGAGGGGGGCCCCAAGAGACCCAGTACTTC.

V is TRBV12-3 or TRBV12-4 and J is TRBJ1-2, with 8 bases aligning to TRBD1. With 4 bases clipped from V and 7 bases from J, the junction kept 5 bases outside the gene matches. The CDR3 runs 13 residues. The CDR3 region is CASSWTGSGGYTF. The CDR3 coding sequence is TGTGCCAGCAGTTGGACAGGGAGTGGTGGCTACACCTTC.

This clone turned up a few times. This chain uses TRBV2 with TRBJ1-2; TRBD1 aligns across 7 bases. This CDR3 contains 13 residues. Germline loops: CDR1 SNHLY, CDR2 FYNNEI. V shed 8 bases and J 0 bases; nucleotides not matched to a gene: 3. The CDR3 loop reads CASGGQTNYGYTF. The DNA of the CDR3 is TGTGCCAGCGGGGGACAGACTAACTATGGCTACACCTTC.

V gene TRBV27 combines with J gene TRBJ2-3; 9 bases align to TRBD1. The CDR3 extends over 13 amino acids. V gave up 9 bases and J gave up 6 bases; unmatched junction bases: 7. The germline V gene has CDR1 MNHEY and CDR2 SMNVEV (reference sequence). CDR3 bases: TGTGCCAGTACGGGGACAGGGAAGGATACGCAGTATTTT. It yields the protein CASTGTGKDTQYF.

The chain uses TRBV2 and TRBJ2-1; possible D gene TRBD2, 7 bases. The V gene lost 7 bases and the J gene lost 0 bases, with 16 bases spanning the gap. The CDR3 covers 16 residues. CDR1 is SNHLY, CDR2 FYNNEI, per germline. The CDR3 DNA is TGTGCCAGCACCCTAGAGGGGGGGAGCTCCTACAATGAGCAGTTCTTC. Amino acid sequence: CASTLEGGSSYNEQFF.

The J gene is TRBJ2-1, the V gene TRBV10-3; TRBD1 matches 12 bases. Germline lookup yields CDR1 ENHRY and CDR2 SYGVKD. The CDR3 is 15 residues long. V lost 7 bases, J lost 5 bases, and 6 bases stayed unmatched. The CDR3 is CAITGQGADDNEQFF. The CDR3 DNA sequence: TGTGCCATCACGGGACAGGGGGCGGACGACAATGAGCAGTTCTTC.

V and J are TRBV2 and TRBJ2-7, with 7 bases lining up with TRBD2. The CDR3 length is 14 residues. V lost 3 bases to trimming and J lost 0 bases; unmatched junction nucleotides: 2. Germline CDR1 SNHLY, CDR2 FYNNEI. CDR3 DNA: TGTGCCAGCAGTGAGCGGGAGTTCTCCTACGAGCAGTACTTC. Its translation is CASSEREFSYEQYF.

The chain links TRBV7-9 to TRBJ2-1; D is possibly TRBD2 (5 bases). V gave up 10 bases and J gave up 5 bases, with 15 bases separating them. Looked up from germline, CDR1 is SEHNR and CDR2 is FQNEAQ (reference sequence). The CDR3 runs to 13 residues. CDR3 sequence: CATIMGAHNEQFF. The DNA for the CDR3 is TGTGCCACCATTATGGGAGCCCACAATGAGCAGTTCTTC.

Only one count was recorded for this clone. CDR3 protein: CASSQRWAVNTEAFF. In DNA, the CDR3 is TGTGCCAGCAGCCAACGGTGGGCGGTGAACACTGAAGCTTTCTTT. This chain connects TRBV7-9 to TRBJ1-1; no reliable D call. CDR1 is SEHNR and CDR2 is FQNEAQ in the germline V gene (reference sequence). CDR3 length: 15 amino acids. V gave up 5 bases and J gave up 0 bases, with 13 bases separating them.